This is a list of T cell receptor beta chains from one sample in a study of lymphopenia after photon versus proton radiotherapy. The repertoire was sequenced with immunoSEQ multiplex PCR; TCRdb's copy has only in-frame clones and lacks some. Of roughly 14,000 clones in the sample, 85% to 90% were seen once. The specimen was peripheral blood, collected from a patient treated with proton-based radiotherapy. Receptors originate from a man aged 65 to 85 with pancreatic cancer. The CDR3 runs from the conserved cysteine through the conserved F or W. A D gene is named only where the DNA matches it firmly. For some rows the clone size is stated as once, few or many, or as a class when expanded; others skip it.

size,D,J,V,DNA,CDR3
few,TRBD1,TRBJ2-1,TRBV5-4,TGTGCCAGCAGCTTATCCGGGACAGGGGCATACAATGAGCAGTTCTTC,CASSLSGTGAYNEQFF
.,.,TRBJ1-2,TRBV10-3,TGTGCCATCAGTCGGGACCCCGCTAACTATGGCTACACCTTC,CAISRDPANYGYTF
once,.,TRBJ1-4,TRBV18,TGTGCCAGCTCTCGGGATGGCAATGAAAAACTGTTTTTT,CASSRDGNEKLFF
.,.,TRBJ2-5,TRBV25-1,TGTGCCAGCAGTGAACCAGAACAGGGTCCGTCGGAGACCCAGTACTTC,CASSEPEQGPSETQYF
few,TRBD1,TRBJ1-1,TRBV29-1,TGCAGCGTTGGGACAGGGGATAGAACTTTCTTT,CSVGTGDRTFF
.,TRBD2,TRBJ2-3,TRBV10-3,TGTGCCATCAGTGAGCTTGGGGGGGGAACAGATACGCAGTATTTT,CAISELGGGTDTQYF
.,TRBD1,TRBJ2-7,TRBV6-5,TGTGCCAGCACCTATAAACAGGGGGCGGGGGAGCAGTACTTC,CASTYKQGAGEQYF
.,.,TRBJ2-7,TRBV6-5,TGTGCCAGCAGGGAGACTCCATCCTACGAGCAGTACTTC,CASRETPSYEQYF
.,.,TRBJ1-1,TRBV19,TGTGCCAGTAGTATAGTGGGCAGGGGCGGTAAGACAACTGAAGCTTTCTTT,CASSIVGRGGKTTEAFF
.,TRBD1,TRBJ1-2,TRBV7-6,TGTGCCAGCAGCTTAGGCAAGGGGGCAGCTAACTATGGCTACACCTTC,CASSLGKGAANYGYTF
.,TRBD1,TRBJ1-1,TRBV7-3,TGTGCCAGCAGCCATTCACCCGGGACAGCAGCTTTCTTT,CASSHSPGTAAFF
.,TRBD2,TRBJ2-1,TRBV10-3,TGTGCCATCAGTGAGTCGGGACTAGCCAGCTCCTACAATGAGCAGTTCTTC,CAISESGLASSYNEQFF
.,.,TRBJ1-5,TRBV28,TGTGCCAGCAGTCCCTCTTCAGGATATCAGCCCCAGCATTTT,CASSPSSGYQPQHF
once,TRBD2,TRBJ2-1,TRBV10-1,TGCGCCAGCAGTGAGTCGAGCCCTAGCGGGAGGGCGTCCTACAATGAGCAGTTCTTC,CASSESSPSGRASYNEQFF
once,.,TRBJ2-2,TRBV7-2,TGTGCCAGCAGCTTAGGAGTAGGACCAAACACCGGGGAGCTGTTTTTT,CASSLGVGPNTGELFF
.,.,TRBJ1-2,TRBV19,TGTGCCAGTAGTGTACGGAGGGGGTCGGGCTATGGCTACACCTTC,CASSVRRGSGYGYTF
large,.,TRBJ2-7,TRBV12-5,TGTGCTAGTGGTTTGATTCAGGAGGGGGGCGAGCAGTACTTC,CASGLIQEGGEQYF
.,.,TRBJ2-1,TRBV5-8,TGTGCCAGCAGCAAGAGGGGGAGCTCCTACAATGAGCAGTTCTTC,CASSKRGSSYNEQFF
.,.,TRBJ2-5,TRBV30,TGTGCCTGGGGACCTGGTAGCTGGAGTCGGGAGCAGTACTTC,CAWGPGSWSREQYF
.,.,TRBJ1-6,TRBV27,TGTGCCAGCAGTCCCTACAGGACTGCTAATTCACCCCTCCACTTT,CASSPYRTANSPLHF
few,TRBD1,TRBJ1-1,TRBV7-8,TGTGCCAGCAGCTCCTGGACAGGGGGAAGCACTGAAGCTTTCTTT,CASSSWTGGSTEAFF
.,.,TRBJ2-3,TRBV7-3,TGTGCCAGCAGCTTAACGGGGGGGCACCGCACAGATACGCAGTATTTT,CASSLTGGHRTDTQYF
.,.,TRBJ2-7,TRBV19,TGTGCCAGTAGTATTCGTTTACGGAGCTCCTACGAGCAGTACTTC,CASSIRLRSSYEQYF
.,.,TRBJ2-5,TRBV5-1,TGCGCCAGCAGCTTGTCGACAACGAGGGGTGAGACCCAGTACTTC,CASSLSTTRGETQYF
few,.,TRBJ2-2,TRBV6-5,TGTGCCAGCAGTTATGGGGCCCCCGGGGTTACCGGGGAGCTGTTTTTT,CASSYGAPGVTGELFF
once,.,TRBJ1-5,TRBV30,TGTGCCTGGAGTTACGAGGGGAATCAGCCCCAGCATTTT,CAWSYEGNQPQHF
.,.,TRBJ2-3,TRBV7-7,TGTGCCAGCAGCTTAGGGGGGAGGCGCACAGATACGCAGTATTTT,CASSLGGRRTDTQYF
.,.,TRBJ2-1,TRBV29-1,TGCAGCGTTGAAGTTACAAATTACAATGAGCAGTTCTTC,CSVEVTNYNEQFF
.,TRBD1,TRBJ2-7,TRBV7-8,TGTGCCAGCAGCCCAGGGACAGGGGTCTACGAGCAGTACTTC,CASSPGTGVYEQYF
.,TRBD2,TRBJ2-5,TRBV5-1,TGCGCCAGCAGCGATACCGGGACTACTCAAGAGACCCAGTACTTC,CASSDTGTTQETQYF
.,.,TRBJ2-6,TRBV5-1,TGCGCCAGCAGCTTAGGGTCTCCGCGCTCTGGGGCCAACGTCCTGACTTTC,CASSLGSPRSGANVLTF
.,TRBD1,TRBJ2-2,TRBV5-1,TGCGCCAGCGCGTTGGATAGGGGGCGGAACACCGGGGAGCTGTTTTTT,CASALDRGRNTGELFF
.,.,TRBJ2-2,TRBV15,TGTGCCACCAGCAGAGATAGGGCAATCGGGGAGCTGTTTTTT,CATSRDRAIGELFF
.,TRBD2,TRBJ2-3,TRBV15,TGTGCCACCAGCGCTAGCGGGACGTCAGGAGATACGCAGTATTTT,CATSASGTSGDTQYF
once,.,TRBJ2-6,TRBV7-6,TGTGCCAGCAGCTCCGATGGGTTACAGGCCAACGTCCTGACTTTC,CASSSDGLQANVLTF